This is a list of T cell receptor beta chains from one sample in a study of control samples from healthy donors and cancer patients. Assay: immunoSEQ multiplex PCR; the TCRdb copy retains only in-frame clones and omits some. Of about 140,000 clones in the sample, over 85% are singletons; the top ten hold approximately 10%. The sequencing input was blood. The receptors come from a man between 25 and 39 years old in good health. Both conserved end residues are part of each CDR3. The D gene is left open where the match is weak. Clone size is shown for a subset of rows, as once, few, many or a class of expanded clone.

TRBJ2-4,TRBV5-1,TRBD2,few,CASSLLAGAKNIQYF,TGCGCCAGCAGCTTGCTAGCGGGAGCCAAAAACATTCAGTACTTC
TRBJ1-4,TRBV28,TRBD1,-,CASSSLPGTGKANEKLFF,TGTGCCAGCAGTTCTCTCCCCGGGACAGGGAAGGCTAATGAAAAACTGTTTTTT
TRBJ1-1,TRBV7-2,-,-,CASSLQVWRGRNTEAFF,TGTGCCAGCAGCTTACAGGTGTGGCGGGGGAGGAACACTGAAGCTTTCTTT
TRBJ2-3,TRBV10-1,TRBD2,-,CASQSGSRTDTQYF,TGCGCCAGCCAAAGCGGGAGTCGGACAGATACGCAGTATTTT
TRBJ2-7,TRBV4-1,-,few,CASSQEDSAGYEQYF,TGCGCCAGCAGCCAAGAGGACTCGGCCGGATACGAGCAGTACTTC
TRBJ2-5,TRBV19,TRBD1,-,CASSTHRGRGETQYF,TGTGCCAGTAGTACCCACAGGGGAAGGGGGGAGACCCAGTACTTC
TRBJ2-7,TRBV2,TRBD1,-,CASRQTDRGTSEQYF,TGTGCCAGCAGACAGACGGACAGGGGAACCAGCGAGCAGTACTTC
TRBJ1-2,TRBV19,-,-,CASSTRRDYGYTF,TGTGCCAGTAGTACGAGACGGGACTATGGCTACACCTTC
TRBJ1-2,TRBV30,TRBD1,-,CAWRPGQESYGYTF,TGTGCCTGGAGACCGGGACAGGAATCCTATGGCTACACCTTC
TRBJ1-2,TRBV28,-,-,CASSLSSPGYTF,TGTGCCAGCAGTTTAAGTAGTCCTGGCTACACCTTC
TRBJ1-2,TRBV6-5,-,-,CASSYGGSYGYTF,TGTGCCAGCAGTTACGGAGGTAGTTATGGCTACACCTTC